The 25 T cell receptor beta chains presented below share a single source sample, sequenced in a study of blood T cells in healthy people across ages. A sample-barcoded 5' primer and a J-beta primer mix were used in a second PCR of about 6 to 12 cycles. MiXCR, applied by TCRdb to the 5' RACE reads, yields one record per CDR3 protein. The data show about 1.5 million distinct CDR3 sequences, less than 45% seen once. Sequencing was performed on blood. All receptors come from a woman aged 18-29 years in good health.

This clonotype showed up just a few times. The chain has TRBV20-1 and TRBJ2-5; TRBD2 matches 14 bases. The CDR3 contains 18 residues. V shed 6 bases, J shed 11 bases, and the junction held 23 bases outside the gene matches. The germline gives CDR1 DFQATT, CDR2 SNEGSKA (reference sequence). CDR3 nucleotide sequence: TGCAGTGCCCCGCGGGGACTAGCGGGGGATAGCTCCTACAATGAGCAGTACTTC. Translating gives CSAPRGLAGDSSYNEQYF.

The chain joins TRBV7-2 to TRBJ2-4; no clear D. The J call may not be correct, given that the DNA end is closer to TRBJ2-5. CDR1 SGHTA and CDR2 FQGNSA come from the germline V gene. This CDR3 is 14 amino acids long. The chain's CDR3 is CASSLDVGRETQYF. CDR3 DNA sequence: TGTGCCAGCAGCTTAGATGTAGGGCGAGAGACCCAGTACTTC.

This clonotype has only a few counts. This sequence joins TRBV20-1 and TRBJ1-1, with unresolved D. The CDR3 length is 14 residues. Germline V CDR1 and CDR2: DFQATT, SNEGSKA (reference sequence). V was shortened by 7 bases and J by 0 bases, with 15 bases between the two germline ends. The CDR3 coding sequence is TGCAGTGGGTCTGGCAGCTATATGAACACTGAAGCTTTCTTT. As protein: CSGSGSYMNTEAFF.

The rearrangement joins TRBV9 to TRBJ1-5, with TRBD1 matching over 8 bases. The CDR3 covers 17 residues. The J segment lost 0 bases and the V segment lost 3 bases, leaving 8 bases of the junction unmatched. Germline V CDR1 and CDR2: SGDLS, YYNGEE. Written as DNA, the CDR3 is TGTGCCAGCAGCGCCCGGGACAGGAAGACTAGCAATCAGCCCCAGCATTTT. It specifies CASSARDRKTSNQPQHF.

V is TRBV4-1 and J is TRBJ2-7; D remains ambiguous. This CDR3 contains 14 residues. The V gene's germline CDR1 is MGHRA and CDR2 YSYEKL. Trimming pared 2 bases from V and 0 bases from J, leaving 8 bases between. In nucleotides, the CDR3 is TGCGCCAGCAGCCAACAAGGGTACTCCTACGAGCAGTACTTC. Translation gives CASSQQGYSYEQYF.

The rearrangement uses TRBV29-1 and TRBJ1-1; possibly TRBD1 for D (6 bases). The CDR3 has 13 amino acids. Germline V gene lookup returns CDR1 SQVTM and CDR2 ANQGSEA. Trimming shortened V by 7 bases and J by 4 bases, and 16 bases separated the two germline ends. The CDR3 sequence is CSAGGGLGTEAFF. The CDR3 DNA is TGCAGCGCGGGAGGGGGTTTGGGCACTGAAGCTTTCTTT. Supplemented by reference TRBV29-1 and TRBJ1-1, the full variable domain reads SAVISQKPSRDICQRGTSLTIQCQVDSQVTMMFWYRQQPGQSLTLIATANQGSEATYESGFVIDKFPISRPNLTFSTLTVSNMSPEDSSIYLCSAGGGLGTEAFFGQGTRLTVV.

The gene calls are TRBV29-1 and TRBJ2-3; D uncertain. CDR1 and CDR2 (germline): SQVTM, ANQGSEA. CDR3 length: 11 amino acids. The V gene lost 4 bases and the J gene lost 4 bases, with 6 bases spanning the gap. In nucleotides, the CDR3 is TGCAGCGTTGTGGACGCAGATACGCAGTATTTT. It encodes CSVVDADTQYF.

The rearrangement joins TRBV10-3 to TRBJ2-7; D may be TRBD2 (5 bases). The CDR3 runs 14 residues. Trimming removed 11 bases from V and 5 bases from J, with 22 bases in between. Germline CDR1 ENHRY, CDR2 SYGVKD. CDR3 residues: CASHGERPHHEQYF. CDR3 sequence (DNA): TGTGCCTCCCATGGGGAGAGACCCCATCACGAGCAGTACTTC.

The rearrangement joins TRBV4-3 to TRBJ2-4; D call uncertain. The J call may be in error: the DNA end matches TRBJ2-7 better. Per the germline V gene, CDR1 is LGHNA and CDR2 is YSLEER. The CDR3 runs 15 residues. The CDR3 DNA follows: TGCGCCAGCAGCCAAGCTTTGGGCGGTTACTACGAGCAGTACTTC. Residues: CASSQALGGYYEQYF.

This clonotype appeared a few times. The chain employs TRBV3-1 and TRBJ2-5; D not resolved. In germline, CDR1 is LGHDT, CDR2 YNNKEL (reference sequence). V was trimmed by 4 bases and J by 5 bases, leaving 11 bases between them. This CDR3 is built from 13 residues. CDR3 nucleotides: TGTGCCAGCAGCCGGGTCTCCTGGGAGACCCAGTACTTC. Its translation: CASSRVSWETQYF.

This clonotype was seen a handful of times. The V gene is TRBV7-2, the J gene TRBJ2-7, with D possibly being TRBD1 (5 bases). The germline V and J ends were trimmed by 5 bases and 3 bases, with 17 bases remaining between them. The length of the CDR3 is 15 residues. Per the germline V gene, CDR1 is SGHTA and CDR2 is FQGNSA. The CDR3 DNA reads as TGTGCCAGCAGCGAGACAGCATTGGGTGGCTACGAGCAGTACTTC. Its translation is CASSETALGGYEQYF.

CDR3 DNA sequence: TGCAGTGCTAGATTGGACAGGGGGCAGATAGATACGCAGTATTTT. This gives the protein CSARLDRGQIDTQYF. V is TRBV20-1 and J is TRBJ2-3, with 11 bases aligning to TRBD1. J gave up 5 bases and V 2 bases, and 6 bases lay outside the gene matches. Germline-derived CDR1 and CDR2 are DFQATT and SNEGSKA (reference sequence). The CDR3 sequence is 15 residues long.

This clonotype has just a few counts. V is TRBV6-6 and J is TRBJ1-1; TRBD1 agrees at 7 bases. V shed 5 bases and J 0 bases; nucleotides not matched to a gene: 9. This CDR3 spans 16 amino acids. The germline V gene has CDR1 MNHNY and CDR2 SVGAGI (reference sequence). The CDR3 DNA is TGTGCCAGCAGTAAAGGACAGGCCCTGATGAACACTGAAGCTTTCTTT. Translation gives CASSKGQALMNTEAFF.

This clonotype appeared many times. The chain has TRBV7-2 and TRBJ2-7, with a tentative D call TRBD2 (6 bases). The germline V gene encodes CDR1 SGHTA and CDR2 FQGNSA. The CDR3 runs 14 residues. V lost 1 base and J lost 2, with 9 bases in between. The chain's CDR3 is CASSLVGGAYEQYF. CDR3 in DNA: TGTGCCAGCAGCTTAGTCGGCGGGGCCTACGAGCAGTACTTC.

The chain has TRBV20-1 and TRBJ2-1; tentative D call: TRBD2 (5 bases). V lost 0 bases and J 2 bases, leaving 8 bases between the germline ends. The germline V gene encodes CDR1 DFQATT and CDR2 SNEGSKA (reference sequence). The length of the CDR3 is 14 residues. The CDR3 nucleotides are TGCAGTGCTAGAGAACTAGATCCCTACAATGAGCAGTTCTTC. Translating it yields CSARELDPYNEQFF.

This clonotype came up a few times. This chain connects TRBV7-6 to TRBJ2-7, with TRBD1 identical over 9 bases. The CDR3 contains 15 residues. Unmatched junction bases numbered 8, after V lost 5 bases and J lost 3 bases. Germline lookup yields CDR1 SGHVS and CDR2 FNYEAQ. The CDR3 region is CASSLGTGYFYEQYF. The CDR3 nucleotides are TGTGCCAGCAGCCTCGGGACAGGGTACTTCTACGAGCAGTACTTC.

The gene calls are TRBV15 and TRBJ2-5; possibly TRBD2 for D (5 bases). The germline CDR1 and CDR2 sequences are LNHNV and YYDKDF (reference sequence). This CDR3 comprises 13 residues. The V end was cut by 1 base, the J end by 11 bases, with 14 bases between. CDR3 nucleotides: TGTGCCACCAGCAGAGCCACTAGTTATGAGCAGTACTTC. This encodes CATSRATSYEQYF.

The CDR3 spells CASSHRVANYGYTF. The DNA for the CDR3 is TGTGCCAGCAGCCACAGGGTAGCTAACTATGGCTACACCTTC. V usage is TRBV9 and J usage is TRBJ1-2, with D perhaps matching TRBD1 (6 bases). Germline CDR1 and CDR2: SGDLS and YYNGEE. Trimming left V 4 bases short and J 0 bases short, with 10 bases between. This CDR3 has 14 residues. The variable domain in full, completed from reference TRBV9 and TRBJ1-2, reads DSGVTQTPKHLITATGQRVTLRCSPRSGDLSVYWYQQSLDQGLQFLIQYYNGEERAKGNILERFSAQQFPDLHSELNLSSLELGDSALYFCASSHRVANYGYTFGSGTRLTVV.

The genes are TRBV6-2 or TRBV6-3 and TRBJ2-7, with D uncertain. The length of the CDR3 is 15 residues. The V gene lost 2 bases and the J gene lost 1 base, with 12 bases spanning the gap. Germline V gene data show CDR1 as MNHEY and CDR2 as SVGEGT. The CDR3 protein is CASSYRKFPSYEQYF. The DNA of the CDR3 is TGTGCCAGCAGTTACAGAAAATTCCCATCCTACGAGCAGTACTTC.

In its sample, this clonotype was seen a few times. V usage is TRBV6-1 and J usage is TRBJ2-5; 7 positions match TRBD2. CDR3 length: 14 residues. CDR1 and CDR2 from the germline V gene are MNHNS and SASEGT. After removal of 3 bases from V and 5 bases from J, the junction contained 6 bases not matched to a gene. CDR3 protein: CASSDRGSGETQYF. Here the CDR3 DNA reads TGTGCCAGCAGTGATCGCGGTAGCGGGGAGACCCAGTACTTC.

The chain joins TRBV12-3 or TRBV12-4 to TRBJ2-5; unclear D gene. The CDR3 contains 14 residues. V dropped 5 bases and J dropped 5 bases, with 15 bases sitting between them. In nucleotides, the CDR3 is TGTGCCAGCAGTCCGAGACAAGTTTTTGAGACCCAGTACTTC. Amino acid sequence: CASSPRQVFETQYF.

This clonotype was seen just once. A junction boundary mismatches the germline segment, possibly from a read error. The chain couples TRBV10-2 to TRBJ2-3; 8 bases are a match to TRBD1. Germline assignment: CDR1 WSHSY and CDR2 SAAADI. There are 14 residues in the CDR3. CDR3 bases: TGCGCCAGAAGTGGACAGGGAAGCACAGATACGCAGTATTTT. It specifies CARSGQGSTDTQYF.

This chain uses TRBV11-2 with TRBJ2-5; a possible D gene is TRBD1 (6 bases). CDR1 is SGHAT, CDR2 FQNNGV, per germline. V lost 1 base and J lost 4, with 13 bases in between. CDR3 size: 15 residues. The CDR3 loop is CASSLATGLVETQYF. The CDR3 DNA follows: TGTGCCAGCAGCTTAGCTACAGGGTTGGTAGAGACCCAGTACTTC.

The chain combines TRBV9 with TRBJ2-7; D gene uncertain. This CDR3 comprises 14 residues. Deletions cut 2 bases from V and 0 bases from J, with 9 bases between. Germline V gene data show CDR1 as SGDLS and CDR2 as YYNGEE. CDR3 in amino acids: CASSVERSSYEQYF. In DNA, the CDR3 is TGTGCCAGCAGCGTCGAGAGGAGCTCCTACGAGCAGTACTTC.

This clonotype occurred once. The V and J genes are TRBV10-3 and TRBJ1-5; TRBD1 might be the D (5 bases). The CDR3 totals 13 residues. V was pared by 11 bases and J by 3 bases, with 14 bases between. Looked up from germline, CDR1 is ENHRY and CDR2 is SYGVKD. The CDR3 DNA sequence: TGTGCCTCGGGCGGGGCGGACAATCAGCCCCAGCATTTT. Its protein is CASGGADNQPQHF.